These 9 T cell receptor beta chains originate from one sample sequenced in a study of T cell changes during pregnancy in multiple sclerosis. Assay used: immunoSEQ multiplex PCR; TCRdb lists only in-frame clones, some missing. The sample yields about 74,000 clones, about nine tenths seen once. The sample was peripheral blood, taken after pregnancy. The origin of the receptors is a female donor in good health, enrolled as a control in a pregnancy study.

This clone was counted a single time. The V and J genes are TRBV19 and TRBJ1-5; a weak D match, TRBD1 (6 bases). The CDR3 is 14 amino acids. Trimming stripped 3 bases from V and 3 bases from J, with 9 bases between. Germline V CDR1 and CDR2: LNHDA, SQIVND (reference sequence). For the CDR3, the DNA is TGTGCCAGTAGTATTACAGGGAACAATCAGCCCCAGCATTTT. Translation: CASSITGNNQPQHF.

The CDR3 sequence is CASQGNSDTQYF. The DNA of the CDR3 is TGTGCCAGCCAGGGAAACTCAGATACGCAGTATTTT. The chain has TRBV28 and TRBJ2-3; TRBD1 might be the D (5 bases). CDR3 length: 12 residues. The V end lost 8 bases, the J end lost 4 bases, and 10 bases lay between the germline ends. CDR1 and CDR2 from the germline V gene are MDHEN and SYDVKM.

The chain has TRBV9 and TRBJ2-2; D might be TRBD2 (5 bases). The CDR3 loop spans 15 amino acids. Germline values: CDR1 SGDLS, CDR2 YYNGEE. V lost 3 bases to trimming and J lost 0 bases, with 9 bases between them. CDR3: CASSGLYANTGELFF. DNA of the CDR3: TGTGCCAGCAGCGGACTATACGCGAACACCGGGGAGCTGTTTTTT.

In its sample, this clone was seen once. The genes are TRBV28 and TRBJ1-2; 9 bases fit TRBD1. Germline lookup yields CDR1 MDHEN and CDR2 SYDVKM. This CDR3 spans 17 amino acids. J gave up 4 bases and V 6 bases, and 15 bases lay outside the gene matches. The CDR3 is CASRSSGTGPLTYGYTF. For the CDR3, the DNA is TGTGCCAGCAGGTCGTCCGGGACAGGGCCCCTAACCTATGGCTACACCTTC.

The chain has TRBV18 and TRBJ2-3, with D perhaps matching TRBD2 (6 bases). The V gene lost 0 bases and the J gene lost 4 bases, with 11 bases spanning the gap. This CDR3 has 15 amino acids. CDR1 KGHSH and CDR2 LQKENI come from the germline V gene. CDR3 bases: TGTGCCAGCTCACCACCAAATGGGGAGGCAGATACGCAGTATTTT. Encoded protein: CASSPPNGEADTQYF.

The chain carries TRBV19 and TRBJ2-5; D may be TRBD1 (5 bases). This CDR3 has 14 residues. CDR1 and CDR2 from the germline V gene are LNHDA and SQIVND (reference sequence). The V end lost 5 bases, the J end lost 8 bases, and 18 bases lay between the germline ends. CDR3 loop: CASSGDRPDETQYF. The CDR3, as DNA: TGTGCCAGTAGTGGCGACAGACCCGACGAAACCCAGTACTTC.

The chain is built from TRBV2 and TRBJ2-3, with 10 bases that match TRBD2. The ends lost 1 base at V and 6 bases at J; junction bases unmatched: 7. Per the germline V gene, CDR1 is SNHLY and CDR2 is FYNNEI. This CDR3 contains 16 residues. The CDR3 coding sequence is TGTGCCAGCAGTGAAGTAGCGGGGGGTACCACGGATACGCAGTATTTT. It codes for CASSEVAGGTTDTQYF.

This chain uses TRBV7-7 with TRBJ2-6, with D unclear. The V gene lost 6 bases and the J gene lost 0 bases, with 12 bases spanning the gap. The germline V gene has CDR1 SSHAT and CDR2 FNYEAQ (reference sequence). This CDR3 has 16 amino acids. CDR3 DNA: TGTGCCAGCAGTTCCCCCCCCCACTCTGGGGCCAACGTCCTGACTTTC. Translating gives CASSSPPHSGANVLTF.

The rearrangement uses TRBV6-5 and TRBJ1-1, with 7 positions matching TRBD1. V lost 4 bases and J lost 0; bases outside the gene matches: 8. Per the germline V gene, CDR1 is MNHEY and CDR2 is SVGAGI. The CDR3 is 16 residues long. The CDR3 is CASSWGQTNMNTEAFF. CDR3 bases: TGTGCCAGCAGTTGGGGACAGACAAATATGAACACTGAAGCTTTCTTT.